These 23 T cell receptor beta chains were all obtained from the same sample, sequenced in a study of naive CD8 T cells in extremely preterm neonates. The repertoire was sequenced with immunoSEQ multiplex PCR; TCRdb's copy has only in-frame clones and lacks some. Of about 7,000 clones in the sample, roughly 98% are singletons; the top ten hold about 0.35%. The material sequenced was naive CD8+ T cells from blood. These receptor sequences come from a human donor in good health.

A note on this clone: The sample carries other DNA sequences with the same CDR3. The chain joins TRBV30 to TRBJ2-3; TRBD2 might be the D (6 bases). The CDR3 contains 13 residues. With 0 bases removed from V and 4 bases from J, the gap between germline ends came to 8 bases. Germline lookup yields CDR1 GTSNPN and CDR2 SVGIG (reference sequence). The CDR3 coding sequence is TGTGCCTGGAGTGTATGGGGGGCAGATACGCAGTATTTT. It codes for CAWSVWGADTQYF. The variable domain in full, completed from reference TRBV30 and TRBJ2-3, reads SQTIHQWPATLVQPVGSPLSLECTVEGTSNPNLYWYRQAAGRGLQLLFYSVGIGQISSEVPQNLSASRPQDRQFILSSKKLLLSDSGFYLCAWSVWGADTQYFGPGTRLTVL.

The chain links TRBV28 to TRBJ2-1; D perhaps matches TRBD2 (5 bases). Germline CDR1 reads MDHEN; CDR2 reads SYDVKM. Trimming left V 8 bases short and J 4 bases short, with 15 bases between. The CDR3 spans 14 residues. CDR3 nucleotide sequence: TGTGCCAGCGCGACACCTAGCCCATACAATGAGCAGTTCTTC. Residues: CASATPSPYNEQFF. Using reference TRBV28 and TRBJ2-1 for the parts outside the CDR3, the full variable domain is DVKVTQSSRYLVKRTGEKVFLECVQDMDHENMFWYRQDPGLGLRLIYFSYDVKMKEKGDIPEGYSVSREKKERFSLILESASTNQTSMYLCASATPSPYNEQFFGPGTRLTVL.

The genes are TRBV6-5 and TRBJ1-2, with no clear D. The CDR3 covers 13 residues. Germline V gene data show CDR1 as MNHEY and CDR2 as SVGAGI. V was pared by 0 bases and J by 8 bases, with 10 bases between. The DNA of the CDR3 is TGTGCCAGCAGTTACTCGAATCTAGGAGGCTACACCTTC. This codes for CASSYSNLGGYTF.

The V call is TRBV14, the J call TRBJ2-7; D unresolved. V gave up 0 bases and J gave up 0 bases, with 9 bases separating them. Germline lookup yields CDR1 SGHDN and CDR2 FVKESK. The CDR3 runs to 15 residues. CDR3 DNA sequence: TGTGCCAGCAGCCAAGATCTCGGGTTCTCCTACGAGCAGTACTTC. This encodes CASSQDLGFSYEQYF.

The rearrangement joins TRBV9 to TRBJ2-1; 9 bases map to TRBD1. The CDR3 is 16 amino acids. Per the germline V gene, CDR1 is SGDLS and CDR2 is YYNGEE. With 4 bases clipped from V and 1 base from J, the junction kept 6 bases outside the gene matches. CDR3 sequence reads: CASSPRDRVSYNEQFF. The CDR3 nucleotides read TGTGCCAGCAGCCCCCGGGACAGGGTATCCTACAATGAGCAGTTCTTC.

The chain joins TRBV6-1 to TRBJ1-1; D is possibly TRBD1 (5 bases). This CDR3 region has 13 residues. V lost 2 bases, J lost 8 bases, and 12 bases lay in between. Germline V gene data show CDR1 as MNHNS and CDR2 as SASEGT. CDR3 in amino acids: CASSEYPGEEAFF. CDR3 bases: TGTGCCAGCAGTGAATATCCGGGGGAGGAAGCTTTCTTT.

The chain couples TRBV5-4 to TRBJ1-2; D not certain. The CDR3 is 16 amino acids. Between the trimmed V and J ends, which lost 1 base and 0 bases, there was a span of 13 bases. The germline gives CDR1 SGHNT, CDR2 YYREEE (reference sequence). The CDR3 spells CASSLSKKASNYGYTF. In nucleotides, the CDR3 is TGTGCCAGCAGCTTGTCCAAGAAAGCCTCTAACTATGGCTACACCTTC.

This clone was seen just once. The chain links TRBV6-5 to TRBJ1-1, with TRBD1 matching over 7 bases. The junction had 3 bases not matched to a gene; V was cut back by 2 bases and J by 0 bases. The germline gives CDR1 MNHEY, CDR2 SVGAGI. CDR3 length: 15 residues. CDR3 nucleotide sequence: TGTGCCAGCAGTTACGGACAGGCGATGAACACTGAAGCTTTCTTT. Amino acid sequence: CASSYGQAMNTEAFF.

The gene calls are TRBV23-1 and TRBJ1-1; a possible D gene is TRBD1 (6 bases). TRBV23-1 is filed as an ORF, its function uncertain. V dropped 5 bases and J dropped 4 bases, with 14 bases sitting between them. This CDR3 has 14 residues. Here the CDR3 DNA reads TGCGCCAGCAGTTCCGACAGGAGCAGCACTGAAGCTTTCTTT. The encoded protein is CASSSDRSSTEAFF.

This rearrangement joins TRBV28 to TRBJ2-7; 8 bases match TRBD1. The CDR3 consists of 19 residues. After removal of 4 bases from V and 9 bases from J, the junction contained 26 bases not matched to a gene. Germline lookup yields CDR1 MDHEN and CDR2 SYDVKM. The CDR3 region has the DNA TGTGCCAGCAGTTCTTATTCGACAGGGGAGATCCGGAATGAGAAGGGGCAGTACTTC. Its translation is CASSSYSTGEIRNEKGQYF.

This sequence joins TRBV30 and TRBJ1-1; TRBD1 agrees at 7 bases. Germline CDR1 and CDR2: GTSNPN and SVGIG (reference sequence). The CDR3 runs to 15 residues. Trimming removed 4 bases from V and 7 bases from J; junction bases left unmatched: 15. The DNA of the CDR3 is TGTGCCTGGACCTCCCGGACAGGCCTCTTTGGTGAAGCTTTCTTT. Its protein is CAWTSRTGLFGEAFF.

V and J are TRBV19 and TRBJ1-5, with a possible D match to TRBD1 (6 bases). The germline V gene encodes CDR1 LNHDA and CDR2 SQIVND (reference sequence). The CDR3 sequence is 11 residues long. The CDR3 coding sequence is TGTCAAAGGGGGTCCAATCAGCCCCAGCATTTT. It is translated as CQRGSNQPQHF.

V usage is TRBV19 and J usage is TRBJ2-5; D may be TRBD1 (6 bases). The germline V and J ends were trimmed by 9 bases and 1 base, with 18 bases remaining between them. Germline assignment: CDR1 LNHDA and CDR2 SQIVND (reference sequence). The CDR3 loop spans 15 amino acids. The CDR3 region is CASTNRVFAQETQYF. CDR3 coding DNA: TGTGCCAGCACCAACAGGGTTTTTGCCCAAGAGACCCAGTACTTC.

The chain uses TRBV27 and TRBJ1-2, with a weak D call TRBD1 (5 bases). CDR3 size: 14 residues. Germline V CDR1 and CDR2: MNHEY, SMNVEV (reference sequence). V was clipped by 2 bases and J by 5 bases, with 12 bases between them. CDR3 loop: CASSLKGARYGYTF. Here the CDR3 DNA reads TGTGCCAGCAGTTTAAAAGGGGCGCGTTATGGCTACACCTTC.

V and J are TRBV28 and TRBJ2-3, with 10 bases fitting TRBD2. With 5 bases clipped from V and 9 bases from J, the junction kept 8 bases outside the gene matches. Germline values: CDR1 MDHEN, CDR2 SYDVKM. This CDR3 contains 14 residues. The CDR3 spells CASSPERGGNTQYF. Written as DNA, the CDR3 is TGTGCCAGCAGTCCTGAGCGGGGGGGGAACACGCAGTATTTT.

Here the CDR3 DNA reads TGTGCCAGTAGTATAGGGCAGAACTCACCCCTCCACTTT. Translation: CASSIGQNSPLHF. The chain has TRBV19 and TRBJ1-6, with D unclear. V was cut by 1 base and J by 10 bases, with 8 bases left in between. The CDR3 has 13 amino acids. Germline V gene lookup returns CDR1 LNHDA and CDR2 SQIVND (reference sequence).

The chain combines TRBV19 with TRBJ1-5; 10 bases agree with TRBD1. The CDR3 loop spans 12 amino acids. Germline assignment: CDR1 LNHDA and CDR2 SQIVND (reference sequence). V shed 10 bases and J 4 bases; nucleotides not matched to a gene: 1. For the CDR3, the DNA is TGTGCCACGGGACAGGGGAATCAGCCCCAGCATTTT. Translated: CATGQGNQPQHF.

The rearrangement joins TRBV27 to TRBJ2-7, with TRBD1 matching 7 bases. J lost 3 bases, V lost 6 bases, and 5 bases had no gene match. This CDR3 spans 13 amino acids. Germline V gives CDR1 MNHEY, CDR2 SMNVEV (reference sequence). The CDR3 spells CASSLNRGYEQYF. The CDR3 nucleotides are TGTGCCAGCAGCTTAAACAGGGGCTACGAGCAGTACTTC.

The genes are TRBV4-3 and TRBJ1-1; TRBD1 might be the D (6 bases). The germline V gene encodes CDR1 LGHNA and CDR2 YSLEER. Trimming cost V 4 bases and J 0 bases, with 18 bases left between them. The CDR3 is 17 amino acids. This CDR3 is CASSLHPRGSVNTEAFF. The CDR3 DNA reads TGCGCCAGCAGCCTACATCCCAGGGGCAGCGTGAACACTGAAGCTTTCTTT.

V usage is TRBV5-4 and J usage is TRBJ1-2; D not certain. Germline V gives CDR1 SGHNT, CDR2 YYREEE (reference sequence). V lost 1 base, J lost 7 bases, and 8 bases lay in between. The CDR3 totals 12 residues. This chain's CDR3 is CASSLYPSGYTF. The CDR3 DNA is TGTGCCAGCAGCTTGTATCCCTCTGGCTACACCTTC.

The gene calls are TRBV4-3 and TRBJ1-2, with 8 bases that match TRBD1. The CDR3 is 17 amino acids. Germline values: CDR1 LGHNA, CDR2 YSLEER. Germline trimming cut 3 bases from V and 3 bases from J; bases unmatched to any gene: 12. The CDR3 loop is CASSQESPGGDDYGYTF. The DNA for the CDR3 is TGCGCCAGCAGCCAGGAAAGCCCAGGGGGCGACGACTATGGCTACACCTTC.

The chain employs TRBV19 and TRBJ1-4, with 7 bases aligning to TRBD1. The germline V gene encodes CDR1 LNHDA and CDR2 SQIVND (reference sequence). The V segment lost 2 bases and the J segment 0 bases; nucleotides outside the gene matches: 3. The CDR3 extends over 16 amino acids. CDR3 nucleotide sequence: TGTGCCAGTAGTATATATGGGACAGCAACTAATGAAAAACTGTTTTTT. This gives the protein CASSIYGTATNEKLFF.

The chain employs TRBV28 and TRBJ2-2; D gene ambiguous. The germline CDR1 and CDR2 sequences are MDHEN and SYDVKM. Trimming stripped 3 bases from V and 3 bases from J, with 11 bases between. The CDR3 has 15 amino acids. In DNA form, the CDR3 reads TGTGCCAGCAGTTTGTCGGCCGGGTACACCGGGGAGCTGTTTTTT. Protein sequence: CASSLSAGYTGELFF. The full variable domain, completed using reference TRBV28 and TRBJ2-2, is DVKVTQSSRYLVKRTGEKVFLECVQDMDHENMFWYRQDPGLGLRLIYFSYDVKMKEKGDIPEGYSVSREKKERFSLILESASTNQTSMYLCASSLSAGYTGELFFGEGSRLTVL.